This is a list of T cell receptor beta chains from one sample in a study of cytomegalovirus exposure and HLA in healthy donors. Profiled with immunoSEQ multiplex PCR; TCRdb holds only in-frame clones, not every one. The table includes about 140,000 clones, less than 80% detected once. Sequenced input: PBMCs. The receptors were sampled from a female donor in good health and CMV-seropositive. Both conserved end residues are part of each CDR3. A D gene is named only where the DNA matches it firmly. A row's size may be missing; if present it is once, few, many or a size class.

abundance	j_gene	d_gene	v_gene	CDR3nt	CDR3aa
-	TRBJ2-5	-	TRBV11-2	TGTGCCAGCAGCTTAGGACAGCAAGAGACCCAGTACTTC	CASSLGQQETQYF
once	TRBJ2-1	TRBD2	TRBV7-9	TGTGCCAGCAGCTTAGGGGCTAGCGGTGAGCAGTTCTTC	CASSLGASGEQFF
few	TRBJ2-7	-	TRBV4-2	TGTGCCAGCAGTCCTAGCGAATCGAGCTCCTACGAGCAGTACTTC	CASSPSESSSYEQYF
-	TRBJ1-4	-	TRBV14	TGTGCCAGCAGCCAGGACAGAGGAAAACTGTTTTTT	CASSQDRGKLFF
-	TRBJ1-2	-	TRBV20-1	TGCGGTACATCTGGCTACACCTTC	CGTSGYTF
-	TRBJ2-7	-	TRBV7-2	TGTGCCAGCAGCGAGCCGGCAGGCTTAATCTACGAGCAGTACTTC	CASSEPAGLIYEQYF
few	TRBJ2-2	-	TRBV5-1	TGCGCCAGCAGCACAGCGGTCGGGGAGCTGTTTTTT	CASSTAVGELFF
once	TRBJ1-1	TRBD1	TRBV19	TGTGCCAGTAGTGGAGGGACAGGGTGGGACACTGAAGCTTTCTTT	CASSGGTGWDTEAFF
-	TRBJ2-1	TRBD2	TRBV10-3	TGTGCCATCAGGGCCGGGACTAGCGCGGAGGAGCAGTTCTTC	CAIRAGTSAEEQFF
once	TRBJ1-3	-	TRBV2	TGTGCCAGCAGTGATCTCTCTGGAAACACCATATATTTT	CASSDLSGNTIYF
few	TRBJ1-2	-	TRBV18	TGTGCCAGCTCACAATTCACAGGACAGCATGGCTACACCTTC	CASSQFTGQHGYTF
-	TRBJ2-7	-	TRBV10-1	TGCGCCAGCAGTGCGGCCGGGAGCTACGAGCAGTACTTC	CASSAAGSYEQYF
-	TRBJ1-4	TRBD1	TRBV28	TGTGCCAGCAGTTTTCCCGGGACAGGGGCTGAAAAACTGTTTTTT	CASSFPGTGAEKLFF
once	TRBJ2-1	TRBD2	TRBV29-1	TGCAGCGTTGAGTCTGCGGGAGTCGTCCATGAGCAGTTCTTC	CSVESAGVVHEQFF
-	TRBJ2-3	-	TRBV5-4	TGTGCCAGCAGCTCAATCTTGAACACCGGCACAGATACGCAGTATTTT	CASSSILNTGTDTQYF
-	TRBJ1-2	-	TRBV18	TGTGCCAGCTCACCAGGGGAGAACTATGGCTACACCTTC	CASSPGENYGYTF
-	TRBJ1-5	-	TRBV10-3	TGTGCCATCAGTGAGCCGTGGGAGGGACAGCCCCAGCATTTT	CAISEPWEGQPQHF
once	TRBJ2-3	TRBD2	TRBV7-9	TGTGCCAGCAGCTTAGTACGGGGGGAGGATACGCAGTATTTT	CASSLVRGEDTQYF
-	TRBJ2-1	TRBD2	TRBV2	TGTGCCAGCAGCCGGACTAGCGGGTACAATGAGCAGTTCTTC	CASSRTSGYNEQFF
-	TRBJ1-1	-	TRBV9	TGTGCCAGCAGCCCAGGGCCCCCCAGAGCTTTCTTT	CASSPGPPRAFF
-	TRBJ1-3	TRBD1	TRBV27	TGTGCCAGCAGTGAACAGGGGGCGGGTGGAAACACCATATATTTT	CASSEQGAGGNTIYF
-	TRBJ2-6	-	TRBV7-2	TGTGCCAGCAGCTTAGGGGGGGTCTCTGGGGCCAACGTCCTGACTTTC	CASSLGGVSGANVLTF
-	TRBJ2-7	-	TRBV25-1	TGTGCCAGCCGCGGACAAATCTCCTACGAGCAGTACTTC	CASRGQISYEQYF
-	TRBJ1-1	-	TRBV2	TGTGCCAGCAGGGCCGAGGGTACTGAAGCTTTCTTT	CASRAEGTEAFF